This TCR beta chain was profiled in a study of T cell changes during pregnancy in multiple sclerosis (dated by TCRdb to between 2017 and 2020). About the full investigation: The study examined how the T cell repertoire changed over the course of pregnancy in women with multiple sclerosis.

V trim: 5 bases; J trim: 8 bases; unmatched bases: 12. CDR1 SGHTA and CDR2 FQGNSA were looked up in the germline V gene. Reading from cysteine to phenylalanine, the CDR3 counts 16 amino acids. Only the CDR3 region is kept as DNA, spanning 48 bases read in frame from base 1. A word on this clone: What this receptor recognizes is not known. Base quality data are lacking; no much larger clone is found one base away.

Preparation of the library involved the immunoSEQ multiplex PCR assay. Entries here come from immuneACCESS through TCRdb and include only in-frame sequences with V and J called. Some clones fail to appear in such tables; in the studies checked, an unresolved V gene covers under half of the shortfall, and the cause of the remainder is unknown. The sample records approximately 41,000 clones, roughly 89% of which are singletons. The ten largest clones take up 0.55% to 0.7% of the sample. The clonotype was recovered from a female donor with multiple sclerosis, enrolled in a pregnancy study. The chain links TRBV7-2 with TRBJ1-4, with 9 bases matching TRBD1. Sequences were derived from CD4+ T cells from peripheral blood mononuclear cells, sampled in the second trimester of pregnancy. The CDR3 region: CASSLRERTGDEKLFF. The DNA sequence is given as TGTGCCAGCAGCCTAAGGGAACGGACAGGGGACGAAAAACTGTTTTTT.